The clone carrying this T cell receptor (beta chain) came up a few times. The antigen remains unidentified. The sample belongs to a study of CD8 T cells in ankylosing spondylitis. The study's findings and limits: Ankylosing spondylitis blood appeared to carry a characteristic TCR beta motif of several highly homologous variants. Significant enrichment of disease-linked clones was reported in matched ankylosing spondylitis synovial fluid. Disease-linked clones displayed a CD8+ phenotype and appeared relatively rarely in peripheral blood. Reactive arthritis synovial fluid and blood were previously reported to contain some motif variants.

In making TCR beta libraries, quantitative 5'-RACE with molecular barcodes was used. TCRdb re-called the 5' RACE reads through MiXCR, storing one row per CDR3 protein. The data contain under 150,000 distinct CDR3 sequences, about 15% of them seen just once; the ten biggest clones take up roughly a third. This CDR3 has 14 residues. Germline V lookup: CDR1 SGHVS, CDR2 FQNEAQ. Trimming cost V 1 base and J 2 bases, with 9 bases left between them. This clonotype was obtained from a male donor with ankylosing spondylitis. The specimen sequenced was blood, either unsorted or a sorted T cell fraction (not recorded which). The chain carries TRBV7-8 and TRBJ2-7, with D uncertain. The CDR3 loop reads CASSLGAQAYEQYF. CDR3 DNA: TGTGCCAGCAGCTTAGGGGCTCAAGCCTACGAGCAGTACTTC. The complete variable domain, with remaining parts taken from reference TRBV7-8 and TRBJ2-7, reads GAGVSQSPRYKVAKRGQDVALRCDPISGHVSLFWYQQALGQGPEFLTYFQNEAQLDKSGLPSDRFFAERPEGSVSTLKIQRTQQEDSAVYLCASSLGAQAYEQYFGPGTRLTVT.